This entry lists 10 T cell receptor beta chains sequenced from one sample in a study of shared clonotypes between healthy human individuals (dated by TCRdb to about 2020). The library was generated by the immunoSEQ multiplex PCR assay. What TCRdb holds here is the immuneACCESS table cut down to in-frame rearrangements. Part of the clones is not present; checked against another copy, under half of the missing clones reflect an unresolved V gene, and the others are unexplained. This sample comprises about 470,000 clones, roughly three quarters of them detected only once. Clones ranked in the top ten supply approximately 13% of the sample. Sequenced: PBMCs. These receptors originate from a woman aged 40 to 50 in good health. Some clones in this sample may be carry-over from other donors' samples.

This rearrangement joins TRBV29-1 to TRBJ1-3, with D perhaps matching TRBD1 (6 bases). Trimming removed 5 bases at V and 2 bases at J, with 13 bases between. The CDR3 contains 14 residues. Germline V gene data show CDR1 as SQVTM and CDR2 as ANQGSEA. This CDR3 reads CSVTGSVAGNTIYF. Here the CDR3 DNA reads TGCAGCGTTACAGGGTCCGTCGCTGGAAACACCATATATTTT. Complete variable domain (other parts from reference TRBV29-1 and TRBJ1-3): SAVISQKPSRDICQRGTSLTIQCQVDSQVTMMFWYRQQPGQSLTLIATANQGSEATYESGFVIDKFPISRPNLTFSTLTVSNMSPEDSSIYLCSVTGSVAGNTIYFGEGSWLTVV.

The V call is TRBV4-1, the J call TRBJ1-1, with 8 bases that match TRBD1. The CDR3 runs 17 residues. Germline V gene data show CDR1 as MGHRA and CDR2 as YSYEKL. The V gene end was trimmed by 2 bases and the J gene end by 8 bases; junction bases not matched to a gene: 16. The CDR3 nucleotides read TGCGCCAGCAGCCAAATTATACTCCTTACAGGGGGTCGGGAAGCTTTCTTT. As protein: CASSQIILLTGGREAFF.

The J gene is TRBJ2-1, the V gene TRBV7-2; 10 bases map to TRBD2. This CDR3 has 15 amino acids. V was clipped by 5 bases and J by 6 bases; unmatched bases: 7. Germline CDR1 is SGHTA and CDR2 is FQGNSA. In nucleotides, the CDR3 is TGTGCCAGCAGCCCGGGACTAGCGTGGACCAATGAGCAGTTCTTC. This sequence encodes CASSPGLAWTNEQFF.

Concerning this clone itself: The sample carries other DNA sequences with the same CDR3. J is TRBJ1-1 and V is TRBV30; D possibly corresponds to TRBD1 (5 bases). Germline V CDR1 and CDR2: GTSNPN, SVGIG (reference sequence). Trimming cost V 0 bases and J 2 bases, with 10 bases left between them. The CDR3 extends over 14 amino acids. The CDR3 DNA sequence: TGTGCCTGGAGTGTTGGAGGGGTTAACACTGAAGCTTTCTTT. This sequence encodes CAWSVGGVNTEAFF.

A single count supports this clone. The chain combines TRBV15 with TRBJ1-2, with a weak D call TRBD1 (5 bases). The CDR3 consists of 17 residues. Trimming left V 0 bases short and J 2 bases short, with 16 bases between. Looked up from germline, CDR1 is LNHNV and CDR2 is YYDKDF (reference sequence). This chain's CDR3 is CATSRDAGAYLNYGYTF. Here the CDR3 DNA reads TGTGCCACCAGCAGAGATGCCGGGGCATACCTAAACTATGGCTACACCTTC.

This clone was recorded at least ten times. The chain employs TRBV6-1 and TRBJ1-5, with unresolved D. This CDR3 region has 13 residues. Germline-derived CDR1 and CDR2 are MNHNS and SASEGT. V was trimmed by 5 bases and J by 0 bases, leaving 5 bases between them. Here the CDR3 reads CASSLNSNQPQHF. For the CDR3, the DNA is TGTGCCAGCAGTCTAAATAGCAATCAGCCCCAGCATTTT.

The CDR3 sequence is CASSKLQGGGLNTEAFF. For the CDR3, the DNA is TGTGCCAGCAGCAAACTCCAGGGAGGGGGATTGAACACTGAAGCTTTCTTT. The V call is TRBV27, the J call TRBJ1-1; possibly TRBD1 for D (6 bases). Germline V gene data show CDR1 as MNHEY and CDR2 as SMNVEV (reference sequence). The CDR3 covers 17 residues. V was trimmed by 6 bases and J by 0 bases, leaving 20 bases between them.

The sample holds a few counts of this clone. The chain employs TRBV5-1 and TRBJ2-7; tentative D call: TRBD1 (6 bases). CDR3 length: 14 residues. Germline CDR1 is SGHRS and CDR2 is YFSETQ. V lost 0 bases and J 3 bases, leaving 10 bases between the germline ends. The CDR3 DNA is TGCGCCAGCAGCTTGGCACAGGGTAGCTACGAGCAGTACTTC. This encodes CASSLAQGSYEQYF.

V is TRBV11-2 and J is TRBJ1-1; tentative D call: TRBD1 (5 bases). The CDR3 runs 15 residues. The V gene lost 1 base and the J gene lost 5 bases, with 14 bases spanning the gap. Looked up from germline, CDR1 is SGHAT and CDR2 is FQNNGV. The CDR3 nucleotides are TGTGCCAGCAGCTTAGTTGGGGGTTCGGGAACTGAAGCTTTCTTT. This codes for CASSLVGGSGTEAFF.

The chain combines TRBV9 with TRBJ2-5; TRBD1 matches at 7 bases. Near its end, the DNA agrees better with TRBJ2-7, so the J call may be wrong. The CDR3 length is 15 residues. CDR1 and CDR2 (germline): SGDLS, YYNGEE. The CDR3, as DNA: TGTGCCAGCAGCCAGCGACAGGGAACCTCCTACGAGCAGTACTTC. Protein product: CASSQRQGTSYEQYF.